The rows below give T cell receptor beta chains drawn from one sample of a study of T cell repertoires in cytomegalovirus infection. These receptors' targets are unknown. TCRdb fed the reads into MiXCR, producing one record per CDR3 protein. The sample yields around 900,000 distinct CDR3 sequences, roughly 30% seen once. Here the sequenced sample was cultured CD8+ T cells from PBMCs, taken from culture after CMV antigen stimulation. Every receptor here comes from a human donor in good health (CMV status not recorded). Some clones in this sample may be carry-over from other donors' samples. CDR3s leave out the opening cysteine and the closing phenylalanine or tryptophan.

TRBJ1-2,TRBV27,ASSFAGALGYGYT
TRBJ2-2,TRBV7-6,ASSLAGTSDFTGELF
TRBJ1-6,TRBV7-6,ASRRGGGSSYNSPLH
TRBJ2-3,TRBV27,ASSLLYVGADTQY
TRBJ2-1,TRBV7-6,ASSSELAGGPNEQF
TRBJ2-5,TRBV7-9,ASSLAPFSDIEETQY
TRBJ2-1,TRBV7-9,ASRWLRPGGNEQF
TRBJ2-7,TRBV29-1,SVAKGDSYEQY
TRBJ1-1,TRBV6-5,ASSKAASNTEAF
TRBJ2-7,TRBV2,ASSGFRDRVSYEQY